This T cell receptor (beta chain) was obtained from a study of T-cell memory formation after mild COVID-19. Study at large: Most TCR clusters belonged to a single donor.

Whole-study results and caveats: Researchers found some responding clones in pre-infection memory, a sign that cross-reactive memory joined. Shrinking CD4+ clones resided mostly in CM and EM, and CD8+ ones in EMRA.

CDR1 is LGHDT and CDR2 is YNNKEL in the germline V gene (reference sequence). The CDR3 totals 15 residues. The V segment lost 4 bases and the J segment 4 bases; nucleotides outside the gene matches: 3. This clonotype was observed a few times. What it recognizes is unknown. TCRdb processed the 5' RACE reads anew with MiXCR; each CDR3 protein has one entry. The sample records tens of thousands of distinct CDR3 sequences, approximately 15% being singletons. Specimen: PBMCs or a T cell subset sorted from them (not recorded which). The source of this sequence is a man younger than 35 who had mild COVID-19 (a few samples of this study predate the infection). Cell type and time point are not known. The chain is built from TRBV3-1 and TRBJ2-1; 11 nucleotides match TRBD2. The CDR3 DNA reads as TGTGCCAGCAGCCGCATAGCGGGGGGGTACAATGAGCAGTTCTTC. It yields the protein CASSRIAGGYNEQFF.